What follows are 16 T cell receptor beta chains derived from one specimen sequenced in a study of blood T cell repertoires in COVID-19. The protocol was immunoSEQ multiplex PCR, while the TCRdb copy is restricted to in-frame clones and leaves out a portion. The table lists 60,000 or so clones, 89% of them singletons. Sequenced input: peripheral blood. These TCRs come from a man in his fifties or sixties with acute or convalescent COVID-19.

The chain employs TRBV3-1 (or the pseudogene TRBV3-2) and TRBJ1-2, with D tentatively TRBD1 (6 bases). V was cut by 6 bases and J by 3 bases, with 11 bases left in between. This CDR3 spans 13 amino acids. CDR1 and CDR2 from the germline V gene are LGHDT and YNNKEL (reference sequence). The CDR3 nucleotides read TGTGCCAGCAGTGGGACAACCTACTATGGCTACACCTTC. This sequence encodes CASSGTTYYGYTF.

This clone appeared a single time. This chain connects TRBV11-2 to TRBJ2-7, with 8 positions matching TRBD1. The germline gives CDR1 SGHAT, CDR2 FQNNGV. This CDR3 is built from 16 residues. J lost 0 bases, V lost 5 bases, and 9 bases had no gene match. This chain's CDR3 is CASSAFRTGNSYEQYF. DNA for the CDR3: TGTGCCAGCAGCGCCTTCCGGACAGGGAACTCCTACGAGCAGTACTTC.

The chain uses TRBV27 and TRBJ1-4; D is ambiguous. The CDR3 is 14 amino acids. Germline lookup yields CDR1 MNHEY and CDR2 SMNVEV (reference sequence). V was shortened by 3 bases and J by 4 bases, with 9 bases between the two germline ends. CDR3 sequence reads: CASSFSGNNEKLFF. The CDR3 region has the DNA TGTGCCAGCAGTTTTTCGGGAAATAATGAAAAACTGTTTTTT.

The genes are TRBV5-6 and TRBJ1-2; no reliable D call. Trimming removed 0 bases at V and 4 bases at J, with 7 bases between. The CDR3 consists of 13 residues. Germline assignment: CDR1 SGHDT and CDR2 YYEEEE. The DNA for the CDR3 is TGTGCCAGCAGCTTGGAACGAGTCTATGGCTACACCTTC. It yields the protein CASSLERVYGYTF.

The chain joins TRBV18 to TRBJ1-2; D possibly corresponds to TRBD1 (6 bases). Germline-derived CDR1 and CDR2 are KGHSH and LQKENI. The V gene lost 3 bases and the J gene lost 2 bases, with 16 bases spanning the gap. The CDR3 is made up of 16 amino acids. The CDR3 DNA is TGTGCCAGCTCACCGGCAGGGGTCCCTCAAAACTATGGCTACACCTTC. Translating gives CASSPAGVPQNYGYTF.

This chain uses TRBV3-1 (or the pseudogene TRBV3-2) with TRBJ2-7; possible D gene TRBD2, 5 bases. The length of the CDR3 is 14 residues. V was shortened by 3 bases and J by 6 bases, with 15 bases between the two germline ends. Per germline, CDR1 LGHDT and CDR2 YNNKEL (reference sequence). The CDR3 nucleotides are TGTGCCAGCAGCCATCGAGCGGTGTCCGGCGAGCAGTACTTC. Amino acid sequence: CASSHRAVSGEQYF.

The chain carries TRBV7-2 and TRBJ1-1; 7 nucleotides align to TRBD1. CDR3 length: 11 residues. The V gene's germline CDR1 is SGHTA and CDR2 FQGNSA. Unmatched junction bases numbered 0, after V lost 7 bases and J lost 4 bases. The CDR3 here is CASNRGTEAFF. The CDR3 DNA reads TGTGCCAGCAACAGGGGCACTGAAGCTTTCTTT.

The rearrangement links TRBV9 to TRBJ2-3; 9 bases are shared with TRBD2. Germline V gene data show CDR1 as SGDLS and CDR2 as YYNGEE. V shed 5 bases, J shed 6 bases, and the junction held 4 bases outside the gene matches. The CDR3 runs to 13 residues. The CDR3 DNA is TGTGCCAGCAGTGCGGGGGGGAGGGATACGCAGTATTTT. It specifies CASSAGGRDTQYF.

This rearrangement joins TRBV5-1 to TRBJ1-2; no clear D. This CDR3 region has 14 residues. Germline assignment: CDR1 SGHRS and CDR2 YFSETQ. Trimming pared 3 bases from V and 6 bases from J, leaving 15 bases between. The CDR3 loop reads CASSYGTAGNGYTF. Here the CDR3 DNA reads TGCGCCAGCAGCTACGGAACAGCGGGCAATGGCTACACCTTC.

The chain recombines TRBV6-5 with TRBJ2-1, with 10 bases matching TRBD2. J was trimmed by 2 bases and V by 0 bases; bases with no gene match: 1. The V gene's germline CDR1 is MNHEY and CDR2 SVGAGI. The CDR3 runs 16 residues. The CDR3 loop reads CASSYSTSGTYNEQFF. The CDR3 nucleotides read TGTGCCAGCAGTTACTCTACTAGCGGGACCTACAATGAGCAGTTCTTC.

The chain carries TRBV11-2 and TRBJ2-2, with 7 bases identical to TRBD1. The CDR3 consists of 16 residues. V trimming: 2 bases; J trimming: 6 bases; junction bases outside the gene matches: 9. Germline CDR1 and CDR2: SGHAT and FQNNGV. CDR3 amino acids: CASSLRQGGLAGELFF. CDR3 nucleotide sequence: TGTGCCAGCAGCTTAAGACAGGGCGGGTTGGCCGGGGAGCTGTTTTTT.

V is TRBV5-4 and J is TRBJ1-1, with D possibly TRBD1 on 6 matching bases. The CDR3 is made up of 13 amino acids. Germline assignment: CDR1 SGHNT and CDR2 YYREEE (reference sequence). V gave up 4 bases and J gave up 3 bases, with 10 bases separating them. The CDR3 bases are TGTGCCAGCAGCCCTGGACAGTACACTGAAGCTTTCTTT. It yields the protein CASSPGQYTEAFF.

The genes are TRBV6-1 and TRBJ1-5; 8 nucleotides match TRBD1. V was pared by 2 bases and J by 7 bases, with 4 bases of the junction left unmatched. The CDR3 is 14 amino acids. Germline lookup yields CDR1 MNHNS and CDR2 SASEGT. The CDR3 nucleotides read TGTGCCAGCAGTGAACAGGGGGCGGGACAGCCCCAGCATTTT. Encoded protein: CASSEQGAGQPQHF.

This chain connects TRBV5-1 to TRBJ1-2; TRBD1 might be the D (5 bases). The germline V gene has CDR1 SGHRS and CDR2 YFSETQ. V was shortened by 3 bases and J by 5 bases, with 17 bases between the two germline ends. The CDR3 sequence is 15 residues long. The DNA of the CDR3 is TGCGCCAGCAGCTGGGGGGTGACGGAGGCATATGGCTACACCTTC. Translated, it gives CASSWGVTEAYGYTF.

The V call is TRBV6-1, the J call TRBJ1-4; no clear D gene. Trimming left V 2 bases short and J 7 bases short, with 11 bases between. This CDR3 spans 14 amino acids. CDR1 and CDR2 from the germline V gene are MNHNS and SASEGT. CDR3 nucleotide sequence: TGTGCCAGCAGTGAACGGGGAAGAGGTGAAAAACTGTTTTTT. Translation: CASSERGRGEKLFF.

A remark on this clone: The junction departs from the called germline gene at one end, perhaps through a read error. The V call is TRBV6-2 or TRBV6-3, the J call TRBJ2-3; D is possibly TRBD1 (5 bases). The CDR3 spans 12 residues. Germline V CDR1 and CDR2: MNHEY, SVGEGT. In DNA, the CDR3 is TGTGCCAGCAGCCAAACTCCGGCGACAGTAAATTTT. This translates into CASSQTPATVNF.